These 22 T cell receptor beta chains were sequenced from one sample in a study of blood T cell repertoires in COVID-19. Clones were read by immunoSEQ multiplex PCR, and TCRdb kept only the in-frame ones, dropping some. The table shows 91,000 or so clones, with 82% occurring only once. Material for sequencing was peripheral blood. The receptors derive from a man aged 50 to 60 with active or convalescent COVID-19.

The V gene is TRBV5-6, the J gene TRBJ2-5; the match to TRBD2 covers 8 bases. The CDR3 is made up of 14 amino acids. Germline-derived CDR1 and CDR2 are SGHDT and YYEEEE. V trimming: 3 bases; J trimming: 5 bases; junction bases outside the gene matches: 6. CDR3 in amino acids: CASSSRGGGETQYF. The CDR3 nucleotides are TGTGCCAGCAGCTCCCGGGGGGGCGGGGAGACCCAGTACTTC.

This sequence joins TRBV3-1 (or the pseudogene TRBV3-2) and TRBJ2-3; the D gene is possibly TRBD2 (6 bases). The germline CDR1 and CDR2 sequences are LGHDT and YNNKEL (reference sequence). This CDR3 is 16 amino acids long. The V end was cut by 1 base, the J end by 3 bases, with 14 bases between. The CDR3 DNA is TGTGCCAGCAGCCAAGTCTTGGCGGGGCCTACAGATACGCAGTATTTT. It is translated as CASSQVLAGPTDTQYF.

This rearrangement joins TRBV24-1 to TRBJ2-5; TRBD2 agrees at 16 bases. Germline V gene data show CDR1 as KGHDR and CDR2 as SFDVKD. Losses at the gene ends were 5 bases for V and 5 bases for J; bases not matched to a gene: 13. This CDR3 contains 19 residues. Here the CDR3 reads CATSAEPGLAGGPKETQYF. Written as DNA, the CDR3 is TGTGCCACCAGTGCCGAACCGGGACTAGCGGGGGGGCCGAAGGAGACCCAGTACTTC.

CDR3 sequence (DNA): TGCGCCAGCAGCGCTCCAGGGAACACTGAAGCTTTCTTT. Protein sequence: CASSAPGNTEAFF. V gene TRBV5-1 combines with J gene TRBJ1-1; the D is unclear. V lost 4 bases to trimming and J lost 1 base, with 8 bases between them. This CDR3 contains 13 residues. Germline V gives CDR1 SGHRS, CDR2 YFSETQ.

The V gene is TRBV28, the J gene TRBJ2-5, with a weak D call TRBD1 (6 bases). Germline assignment: CDR1 MDHEN and CDR2 SYDVKM. The ends were cut back, 8 bases at V and 1 base at J, with 14 bases in the middle. CDR3 size: 14 residues. The CDR3: CASSSGALQETQYF. For the CDR3, the DNA is TGTGCCAGCTCATCAGGGGCCCTCCAAGAGACCCAGTACTTC.

The V gene is TRBV7-9, the J gene TRBJ1-1; D is possibly TRBD1 (6 bases). V lost 4 bases, J lost 4 bases, and 16 bases lay in between. Germline CDR1 is SEHNR and CDR2 is FQNEAQ (reference sequence). The CDR3 runs 15 residues. The DNA for the CDR3 is TGTGCCAGCAGCTCGGGTGGGGGCGCAATCACTGAAGCTTTCTTT. Protein: CASSSGGGAITEAFF.

This clone appeared a few times. The chain combines TRBV6-5 with TRBJ2-5, with D unresolved. Germline assignment: CDR1 MNHEY and CDR2 SVGAGI. V lost 0 bases and J lost 1, with 9 bases in between. This CDR3 comprises 15 residues. As DNA, the CDR3 is TGTGCCAGCAGTTACTCGGTCGGTACCCAAGAGACCCAGTACTTC. Protein product: CASSYSVGTQETQYF.

This chain connects TRBV5-1 to TRBJ2-1; a possible D gene is TRBD2 (6 bases). The V end was cut by 0 bases, the J end by 5 bases, with 9 bases between. CDR1 is SGHRS, CDR2 YFSETQ, per germline. There are 14 residues in the CDR3. CDR3 in DNA: TGCGCCAGCAGCTTGGCGGGACTTCACAATGAGCAGTTCTTC. This encodes CASSLAGLHNEQFF.

The chain joins TRBV30 to TRBJ2-7, with TRBD1 matching 8 bases. This CDR3 has 15 amino acids. Trimming took 2 bases from V and 2 from J; bases not matched to a gene: 8. CDR1 and CDR2 (germline): GTSNPN, SVGIG (reference sequence). The CDR3, as DNA: TGTGCCTGGAGTTTTGAGGACAGGGATACCTACGAGCAGTACTTC. Protein sequence: CAWSFEDRDTYEQYF.

The V and J genes are TRBV6-6 and TRBJ1-2; perhaps TRBD1 as D (5 bases). The CDR3 contains 13 residues. Trimming pared 2 bases from V and 8 bases from J, leaving 12 bases between. Looked up from germline, CDR1 is MNHNY and CDR2 is SVGAGI (reference sequence). For the CDR3, the DNA is TGTGCCAGCAGTTACAGTGTGCAGGGCGGCTACACCTTC. Its protein is CASSYSVQGGYTF.

V is TRBV5-5 and J is TRBJ1-5; 9 nucleotides line up with TRBD1. CDR3 length: 15 residues. Germline V gives CDR1 SGHKS, CDR2 YYEKEE (reference sequence). V trimming: 5 bases; J trimming: 4 bases; junction bases outside the gene matches: 7. The CDR3 loop is CASSTGQGSNQPQHF. CDR3 bases: TGTGCCAGCAGTACCGGACAGGGGAGTAATCAGCCCCAGCATTTT.

The chain carries TRBV5-1 and TRBJ2-3; 8 bases line up with TRBD1. CDR3 length equals 16 residues. V trimming: 0 bases; J trimming: 3 bases; junction bases outside the gene matches: 6. Germline V gene lookup returns CDR1 SGHRS and CDR2 YFSETQ. The CDR3 DNA is TGCGCCAGCAGCTTGGCGCGGGACAGGACGACAGATACGCAGTATTTT. Its protein is CASSLARDRTTDTQYF.

This clone was counted once. The V and J genes are TRBV7-7 and TRBJ2-6; TRBD1 might be the D (7 bases). The length of the CDR3 is 18 residues. The V end lost 4 bases, the J end lost 4 bases, and 20 bases lay between the germline ends. The germline V gene encodes CDR1 SSHAT and CDR2 FNYEAQ (reference sequence). The CDR3 DNA is TGTGCCAGCAGCTCGGGGGCAGGGGGTCATGAAGGGGCCAACGTCCTGACTTTC. It is translated as CASSSGAGGHEGANVLTF.

This chain uses TRBV2 with TRBJ2-1; 13 bases match TRBD2. This CDR3 is 15 amino acids long. Germline CDR1 is SNHLY and CDR2 is FYNNEI. With V trimmed by 7 bases and J by 6 bases, 6 bases remained unmatched. The CDR3 sequence is CASKELAGGPNEQFF. CDR3 sequence (DNA): TGTGCCAGCAAAGAACTAGCGGGGGGGCCCAATGAGCAGTTCTTC.

This clone was counted only a few times. The chain links TRBV3-1 (or the pseudogene TRBV3-2) to TRBJ2-2; D perhaps matches TRBD1 (6 bases). Germline CDR1 and CDR2: LGHDT and YNNKEL (reference sequence). The CDR3 length is 14 residues. The V end was cut by 4 bases, the J end by 5 bases, with 11 bases between. As DNA, the CDR3 is TGTGCCAGCAGCCCAGGGGATCGGACCGGGGAGCTGTTTTTT. It yields the protein CASSPGDRTGELFF.

The chain uses TRBV15 and TRBJ1-5; 8 positions match TRBD1. Germline loops: CDR1 LNHNV, CDR2 YYDKDF (reference sequence). There are 15 residues in the CDR3. The junction had 9 bases not matched to a gene; V was cut back by 5 bases and J by 6 bases. The CDR3 DNA reads TGTGCCACCAGCCCCCGACAGGGGTTTACTCAGCCCCAGCATTTT. As protein: CATSPRQGFTQPQHF.

The chain couples TRBV12-3 or TRBV12-4 to TRBJ2-7, with a tentative D call TRBD1 (6 bases). V gave up 4 bases and J gave up 6 bases, with 10 bases separating them. The CDR3 extends over 12 amino acids. In DNA, the CDR3 is TGTGCCAGCAGTTCACAGGGACCCGAGCAGTACTTC. Translation: CASSSQGPEQYF.

The chain has TRBV11-2 and TRBJ2-5; 7 nucleotides align to TRBD1. The CDR3 sequence is 15 residues long. The germline CDR1 and CDR2 sequences are SGHAT and FQNNGV. The V gene end was trimmed by 5 bases and the J gene end by 3 bases; junction bases not matched to a gene: 9. The CDR3 loop is CASSRTRTGEETQYF. CDR3 DNA sequence: TGTGCCAGCAGCCGCACCCGAACAGGGGAAGAGACCCAGTACTTC.

CDR3 nucleotides: TGTGCCACCGGGCAGGGGGTCGGCGGGGAGCTGTTTTTT. Translated: CATGQGVGGELFF. The rearrangement joins TRBV24-1 to TRBJ2-2, with TRBD1 matching over 7 bases. Unmatched junction bases numbered 7, after V lost 9 bases and J lost 7 bases. This CDR3 spans 13 amino acids. Germline V gene sequence: CDR1 KGHDR, CDR2 SFDVKD.

The V and J genes are TRBV6-6 and TRBJ2-5, with TRBD1 matching over 9 bases. Trimming at V came to 4 bases and at J to 5 bases, leaving 5 bases not matched to a gene. The CDR3 is 14 residues long. The germline V gene has CDR1 MNHNY and CDR2 SVGAGI (reference sequence). The CDR3 region is CASSSTGGQETQYF. As DNA, the CDR3 is TGTGCCAGCAGTTCCACAGGGGGCCAGGAGACCCAGTACTTC.

This chain joins TRBV18 and TRBJ2-3, with 8 bases matching TRBD1. CDR1 is KGHSH, CDR2 LQKENI, per germline. This CDR3 region has 14 residues. With 5 bases clipped from V and 5 bases from J, the junction kept 6 bases outside the gene matches. The CDR3 is CASSSGQGEDTQYF. CDR3 nucleotides: TGTGCCAGCTCATCTGGACAGGGAGAAGATACGCAGTATTTT.

The chain uses TRBV5-6 and TRBJ1-3, with 7 bases fitting TRBD1. The CDR3 sequence is 15 residues long. V lost 3 bases and J lost 4; bases outside the gene matches: 7. The germline V gene encodes CDR1 SGHDT and CDR2 YYEEEE. The CDR3 nucleotides read TGTGCCAGCAGCTACGACAGGGACCTCGGAAACACCATATATTTT. It translates to CASSYDRDLGNTIYF.